This passage covers 27 T cell receptor beta chains from one sample sequenced in a study of T cells after yellow fever vaccination (dated by TCRdb to the late 2010s). Library generation was performed with 5' RACE. TCRdb names Illumina HiSeq 2500 as the instrument used. TCRdb cleaned the public reads at Q25 with fastp, built clones with MiXCR and kept in-frame beta chains. CDR3 protein duplicates are merged, each entry listing the most common genes and DNA. The sample table lists roughly 520,000 distinct CDR3 sequences, 21% of them with a count of one. The biggest ten clones account for around 17% of the sample. This specimen's treatment or condition label, per the study, means: live attenuated yellow fever vaccine strain. The specimen was PBMCs, collected around 3 weeks after the first yellow fever vaccination. The source of these receptors is a man aged 18-30 years who received the YFV17D yellow fever vaccine.

This chain uses TRBV12-3 or TRBV12-4 with TRBJ2-7; D is perhaps TRBD1 (6 bases). The CDR3 contains 16 residues. The germline V and J ends were trimmed by 6 bases and 3 bases, with 21 bases remaining between them. The CDR3 DNA reads as TGTGCCAGCAGCCCCCCGGCGGGCAGGGGCGGCTACGAGCAGTACTTC. The encoded protein is CASSPPAGRGGYEQYF.

V gene TRBV2 combines with J gene TRBJ2-5; D is ambiguous. This CDR3 comprises 11 residues. Per germline, CDR1 SNHLY and CDR2 FYNNEI. The ends were cut back, 6 bases at V and 5 bases at J, with 7 bases in the middle. The CDR3 protein is CASRDYETQYF. In DNA form, the CDR3 reads TGTGCCAGCAGAGATTACGAGACCCAGTACTTC.

The rearrangement uses TRBV7-2 and TRBJ2-3; D not certain. The CDR3 covers 15 residues. Germline V lookup: CDR1 SGHTA, CDR2 FQGNSA. V was shortened by 1 base and J by 1 base, with 9 bases between the two germline ends. The CDR3 DNA follows: TGTGCCAGCAGCTTAGGTAGGGCTCGCACAGATACGCAGTATTTT. This translates into CASSLGRARTDTQYF.

The chain carries TRBV20-1 and TRBJ2-3, with D perhaps matching TRBD2 (6 bases). Trimming took off 6 bases at V and 3 bases at J, with 13 bases between the two ends. The CDR3 covers 13 residues. The germline V gene has CDR1 DFQATT and CDR2 SNEGSKA (reference sequence). This CDR3 reads CSARDERTDTQYF. The CDR3 nucleotides read TGCAGTGCGCGGGACGAAAGGACAGATACGCAGTATTTT.

The rearrangement uses TRBV6-6 and TRBJ1-5; D not certain. Trimming pared 7 bases from V and 4 bases from J, leaving 8 bases between. The CDR3 totals 12 residues. Germline CDR1 MNHNY, CDR2 SVGAGI (reference sequence). In DNA, the CDR3 is TGTGCCAGCAACCCCATAAATCAGCCCCAGCATTTT. As protein: CASNPINQPQHF.

The genes are TRBV28 and TRBJ2-2; a possible D gene is TRBD1 (7 bases). The germline gives CDR1 MDHEN, CDR2 SYDVKM. CDR3 size: 15 residues. The V and J ends lost 2 bases and 7 bases respectively, with 14 bases between them. The CDR3 reads CASSLPHQGGGELFF. The CDR3 DNA reads TGTGCCAGCAGTTTACCGCATCAGGGGGGCGGGGAGCTGTTTTTT.

This clonotype turned up a few times. The V call is TRBV6-5, the J call TRBJ1-4, with 7 nucleotides matching TRBD1. CDR3 length: 16 amino acids. The germline V gene has CDR1 MNHEY and CDR2 SVGAGI. Losses at the gene ends were 0 bases for V and 10 bases for J; bases not matched to a gene: 11. CDR3 bases: TGTGCCAGCAGTTACTCCTTGTCACAGGGGAGAGGAAAACTGTTTTTT. Protein product: CASSYSLSQGRGKLFF.

The chain uses TRBV6-2 or TRBV6-3 and TRBJ1-5; 7 bases line up with TRBD1. This CDR3 has 15 residues. Germline V gene lookup returns CDR1 MNHEY and CDR2 SVGEGT. The junction had 9 bases not matched to a gene; V was cut back by 6 bases and J by 4 bases. CDR3 loop: CASRAWDSGNQPQHF. The CDR3 nucleotides are TGTGCCAGCAGGGCTTGGGACAGTGGGAATCAGCCCCAGCATTTT.

This clonotype was detected only a few times. The chain carries TRBV2 and TRBJ2-2, with 14 positions matching TRBD2. Losses at the gene ends were 6 bases for V and 7 bases for J; bases not matched to a gene: 7. CDR3 size: 16 residues. The germline V gene has CDR1 SNHLY and CDR2 FYNNEI. The CDR3 spells CASSGTSGGPIGELFF. CDR3 nucleotides: TGTGCCAGCAGCGGGACTAGCGGGGGCCCCATCGGGGAGCTGTTTTTT. The variable domain in full, with the rest retrieved from reference TRBV2 and TRBJ2-2, is EPEVTQTPSHQVTQMGQEVILRCVPISNHLYFYWYRQILGQKVEFLVSFYNNEISEKSEIFDDQFSVERPDGSNFTLKIRSTKLEDSAMYFCASSGTSGGPIGELFFGEGSRLTVL.

The chain recombines TRBV4-1 with TRBJ2-2; TRBD1 aligns across 7 bases. This CDR3 spans 15 amino acids. V dropped 4 bases and J dropped 1; count of bases not matched to a gene: 3. Germline V CDR1 and CDR2: MGHRA, YSYEKL. DNA for the CDR3: TGCGCCAGCAGCCGCGGACAGGTGAACACCGGGGAGCTGTTTTTT. It yields the protein CASSRGQVNTGELFF.

This clonotype was counted a few times. The gene calls are TRBV4-1 and TRBJ1-2, with D possibly being TRBD1 (6 bases). Germline V gene lookup returns CDR1 MGHRA and CDR2 YSYEKL. This CDR3 contains 15 residues. Trimming removed 4 bases at V and 1 base at J, with 13 bases between. For the CDR3, the DNA is TGCGCCAGCAGCCCCGGGGGGGCGCGTAACTATGGCTACACCTTC. Amino acid sequence: CASSPGGARNYGYTF.

This clonotype was counted a few times. V usage is TRBV20-1 and J usage is TRBJ2-3; TRBD2 matches at 9 bases. From germline, CDR1 is DFQATT and CDR2 SNEGSKA (reference sequence). This CDR3 is 13 amino acids long. CDR3 nucleotides: TGCAGAGTAAAGCGGGGGGCCACAGATACGCAGTATTTT. It translates to CRVKRGATDTQYF.

This clonotype was observed a few times. This sequence joins TRBV7-9 and TRBJ2-4; D ambiguous. Germline V gene lookup returns CDR1 SEHNR and CDR2 FQNEAQ (reference sequence). V shed 1 base and J shed 6 bases, with 13 bases lying between them. There are 15 residues in the CDR3. CDR3 DNA: TGTGCCAGCAGCTTAGTAGCCCTGGGGTTAAACATTCAGTACTTC. It yields the protein CASSLVALGLNIQYF.

This clonotype was counted only a few times. The chain couples TRBV3-1 to TRBJ1-2; D is ambiguous. Per germline, CDR1 LGHDT and CDR2 YNNKEL (reference sequence). The CDR3 consists of 15 residues. Trimming cost V 3 bases and J 5 bases, with 16 bases left between them. The CDR3 DNA follows: TGTGCCAGCAGCCAGATCGGAAGAGAACGATATGGCTACACCTTC. It encodes CASSQIGRERYGYTF.

The V call is TRBV7-9, the J call TRBJ1-1, with D maybe TRBD1 (6 bases). Trimming took 0 bases from V and 6 from J, leaving 20 bases between them. Germline assignment: CDR1 SEHNR and CDR2 FQNEAQ (reference sequence). This CDR3 is built from 17 residues. The CDR3 DNA reads TGTGCCAGCAGCTTAGCTGGTCGGAAACAGGGAGGCGCTGAAGCTTTCTTT. Its translation is CASSLAGRKQGGAEAFF.

This clonotype came up many times. The chain joins TRBV6-5 to TRBJ1-6; D remains ambiguous. This CDR3 region has 14 residues. CDR1 MNHEY and CDR2 SVGAGI come from the germline V gene. V lost 5 bases to trimming and J lost 3 bases, with 8 bases between them. CDR3: CASSPGYYNSPLHF. The CDR3 DNA sequence: TGTGCCAGCAGTCCCGGCTACTATAATTCACCCCTCCACTTT.

The chain employs TRBV11-2 and TRBJ1-4; 8 bases fit TRBD1. The CDR3 runs 15 residues. CDR1 is SGHAT, CDR2 FQNNGV, per germline. The J segment lost 8 bases and the V segment lost 2 bases, leaving 7 bases of the junction unmatched. In DNA form, the CDR3 reads TGTGCCAGCAGCTTACAGACAGGGGTCCGGGAAAAACTGTTTTTT. As protein: CASSLQTGVREKLFF.

This chain joins TRBV28 and TRBJ2-6, with 10 bases identical to TRBD1. The J segment lost 1 base and the V segment lost 5 bases, leaving 8 bases of the junction unmatched. The CDR3 loop spans 18 amino acids. The germline gives CDR1 MDHEN, CDR2 SYDVKM. CDR3 in DNA: TGTGCCAGCAGTCCCCCGGGACAGGGGATGTCTGGGGCCAACGTCCTGACTTTC. Translation gives CASSPPGQGMSGANVLTF.

The chain combines TRBV5-1 with TRBJ2-3; 8 bases agree with TRBD2. The CDR3 has 16 amino acids. Unmatched junction bases numbered 7, after V lost 4 bases and J lost 0 bases. In germline, CDR1 is SGHRS, CDR2 YFSETQ. CDR3 region: CASSTGLVFSTDTQYF. CDR3 DNA: TGCGCCAGCAGCACGGGACTAGTTTTCAGCACAGATACGCAGTATTTT.

The sample holds a few counts of this clonotype. The rearrangement uses TRBV11-2 and TRBJ1-4; a weak D match, TRBD1 (6 bases). This CDR3 contains 15 residues. Germline CDR1 is SGHAT and CDR2 is FQNNGV. V lost 4 bases to trimming and J lost 1 base, with 10 bases between them. Written as DNA, the CDR3 is TGTGCCAGCAGCTCCCTGACAGGAACTAATGAAAAACTGTTTTTT. It specifies CASSSLTGTNEKLFF. The variable domain in full, with the rest retrieved from reference TRBV11-2 and TRBJ1-4, is EAGVAQSPRYKIIEKRQSVAFWCNPISGHATLYWYQQILGQGPKLLIQFQNNGVVDDSQLPKDRFSAERLKGVDSTLKIQPAKLEDSAVYLCASSSLTGTNEKLFFGSGTQLSVL.

The chain links TRBV7-6 to TRBJ2-7; D possibly corresponds to TRBD1 (6 bases). The length of the CDR3 is 14 residues. Germline V gene lookup returns CDR1 SGHVS and CDR2 FNYEAQ. V dropped 4 bases and J dropped 5 bases, with 15 bases sitting between them. In DNA, the CDR3 is TGTGCCAGCAGCTCGGGACAAGGCATTAACGAGCAGTACTTC. This gives the protein CASSSGQGINEQYF.

This clonotype was counted a few times. J is TRBJ2-1 and V is TRBV12-3 or TRBV12-4, with D unresolved. The CDR3 sequence is 13 residues long. The V and J ends lost 6 bases and 3 bases respectively, with 9 bases between them. The CDR3 sequence: CASSYNSYNEQFF. In DNA form, the CDR3 reads TGTGCCAGCAGCTACAACAGCTACAATGAGCAGTTCTTC.

Only a few counts were recorded for this clonotype. This chain joins TRBV6-1 and TRBJ1-2; no firm D call. This CDR3 contains 12 residues. V was clipped by 6 bases and J by 2 bases, with 7 bases between them. Germline lookup yields CDR1 MNHNS and CDR2 SASEGT. The CDR3 here is CASRDTNYGYTF. The CDR3 DNA reads as TGTGCCAGCAGAGACACAAACTATGGCTACACCTTC.

The V gene is TRBV5-1, the J gene TRBJ1-4; D gene ambiguous. Germline V CDR1 and CDR2: SGHRS, YFSETQ. There are 14 residues in the CDR3. The germline V and J ends were trimmed by 4 bases and 2 bases, with 9 bases remaining between them. The CDR3 DNA sequence: TGCGCCAGCAGCAGCGGGATGACTAATGAAAAACTGTTTTTT. Translation: CASSSGMTNEKLFF.

This clonotype was seen only a few times. The chain uses TRBV15 and TRBJ1-5, with D unclear. The V and J ends lost 0 bases and 6 bases respectively, with 9 bases between them. CDR1 is LNHNV, CDR2 YYDKDF, per germline (reference sequence). The CDR3 sequence is 14 residues long. The DNA for the CDR3 is TGTGCCACCAGCAGAGATTGGGAAGGTCAGCCCCAGCATTTT. Amino acid sequence: CATSRDWEGQPQHF.

There are a few counts of this clonotype. The rearrangement joins TRBV7-8 to TRBJ1-2, with D hard to call. Germline loops: CDR1 SGHVS, CDR2 FQNEAQ. With 1 base removed from V and 6 bases from J, the gap between germline ends came to 6 bases. CDR3 length equals 12 residues. The CDR3 loop is CASSLGSNGYTF. The CDR3 nucleotides read TGTGCCAGCAGCTTAGGGTCGAATGGCTACACCTTC.

The chain has TRBV11-1 and TRBJ2-3, with TRBD2 as a possible D gene (7 bases). This CDR3 spans 18 amino acids. V shed 5 bases and J shed 4 bases, with 25 bases lying between them. Germline assignment: CDR1 SGHAT and CDR2 FQDESV (reference sequence). The CDR3 nucleotides read TGTGCCAGCAGCCCCTTTGGGGGGGGGCCAAAGCGACCAGATACGCAGTATTTT. It translates to CASSPFGGGPKRPDTQYF.